This entry is about one T cell receptor (beta chain). Looked up from germline, CDR1 is MDHEN and CDR2 is SYDVKM. There are 14 residues in the CDR3. V lost 2 bases and J 1 base, leaving 8 bases between the germline ends. This sample was taken from a study of blood T cell repertoires in COVID-19. For the study at large: Sites in the United States, Italy and Spain provided acute and convalescent COVID-19 samples. Nucleic acid was either cDNA or gDNA, and it came from T cells, B-cell-depleted T cells, or PBMCs.

In the authors' methods: Amplified reference gene primers provided the basis for estimating nucleated cell counts. The method was immunoSEQ multiplex PCR; TCRdb's version includes in-frame clones alone and lacks a portion of them. D and trimming come from the DNA, and the V and J calls and clone size come from that table. The repertoire consists of 55,000 to 90,000 clones, with 86% occurring once and the leading ten covering over 10%. The chain carries TRBV28 and TRBJ1-1; unclear D gene. Input material: peripheral blood. The TCR originated in a woman aged 55-70 years with acute or convalescent COVID-19. The CDR3 bases are TGTGCCAGCAGTTTACTAACAGCGAACACTGAAGCTTTCTTT. Translated, it gives CASSLLTANTEAFF.